These 25 T cell receptor beta chains originate from one sample sequenced in a study of T cell repertoires in cytomegalovirus infection. Using its own MiXCR run on the reads, TCRdb lists one record per CDR3 protein. The table records about 300,000 distinct CDR3 sequences, approximately 10% of them present only once. Sequencing used PBMCs. Source of these receptors: a human donor in good health (CMV status not recorded). Some clones in this sample may be carry-over from other donors' samples.

This clonotype was counted many times. The CDR3 DNA follows: TGTGCCAGCAGCCCGATCCTTGGGGCTTCACCCCTCCACTTT. Protein product: CASSPILGASPLHF. The J gene is TRBJ1-6, the V gene TRBV6-2 or TRBV6-3; possible D gene TRBD1, 5 bases. V lost 6 bases and J 9 bases, leaving 15 bases between the germline ends. In germline, CDR1 is MNHEY, CDR2 SVGEGT. This CDR3 is built from 14 residues.

The table lists this clonotype with a few counts. V gene TRBV23-1 combines with J gene TRBJ1-4; no firm D call. TRBV23-1 is flagged as an ORF with uncertain function. The CDR3 is made up of 12 amino acids. V shed 4 bases and J shed 5 bases, with 5 bases lying between them. CDR3 loop: CASSPRNEKLFF. The CDR3, as DNA: TGCGCCAGCAGTCCGAGAAATGAAAAACTGTTTTTT.

The table lists this clonotype with many counts. The chain uses TRBV6-2 or TRBV6-3 and TRBJ2-1, with D possibly called TRBD1 or TRBD2 (5 bases each). V was pared by 4 bases and J by 2 bases, with 9 bases between. There are 14 residues in the CDR3. Germline CDR1 and CDR2: MNHEY and SVGEGT. CDR3 region: CASSWDQTYNEQFF. CDR3 nucleotide sequence: TGTGCCAGCAGTTGGGACCAAACCTACAATGAGCAGTTCTTC.

This clonotype has just a few counts. The chain has TRBV3-1 and TRBJ2-5, with D tentatively TRBD1 (6 bases). Germline CDR1 and CDR2: LGHDT and YNNKEL (reference sequence). The CDR3 runs 15 residues. The V end lost 0 bases, the J end lost 2 bases, and 10 bases lay between the germline ends. The DNA of the CDR3 is TGTGCCAGCAGCCAAGAAGGAGGACAGCAAGAGACCCAGTACTTC. Translating gives CASSQEGGQQETQYF.

The CDR3 reads CSATGPGGNEKLFF. As DNA, the CDR3 is TGCAGTGCTACGGGCCCGGGGGGAAATGAAAAACTGTTTTTT. J is TRBJ1-4 and V is TRBV20-1; tentatively, D is TRBD1 (5 bases). The CDR3 runs 14 residues. V was cut by 4 bases and J by 5 bases, with 14 bases left in between. Germline V gene data show CDR1 as DFQATT and CDR2 as SNEGSKA (reference sequence).

This clonotype was detected a few times. This sequence joins TRBV28 and TRBJ1-6; the D is unclear. The CDR3 is made up of 15 amino acids. Trimming cost V 3 bases and J 7 bases, with 13 bases left between them. Germline loops: CDR1 MDHEN, CDR2 SYDVKM. In DNA, the CDR3 is TGTGCCAGCAGTTTTTCGTGGAAGCAAAATTCACCCCTCCACTTT. This gives the protein CASSFSWKQNSPLHF.

In its sample, this clonotype was seen many times. The chain joins TRBV7-2 to TRBJ2-7; TRBD2 aligns across 13 bases. V lost 1 base to trimming and J lost 4 bases; unmatched junction nucleotides: 1. From germline, CDR1 is SGHTA and CDR2 FQGNSA. The length of the CDR3 is 15 residues. In DNA, the CDR3 is TGTGCCAGCAGCTTAGGGGGACTAGCGGGGTACGAGCAGTACTTC. Protein sequence: CASSLGGLAGYEQYF.

This clonotype was counted many times. This sequence joins TRBV7-9 and TRBJ1-4; D uncertain. The CDR3 spans 15 residues. Trimming removed 5 bases from V and 2 bases from J, with 12 bases in between. Germline values: CDR1 SEHNR, CDR2 FQNEAQ (reference sequence). CDR3 residues: CASSPGFGTNEKLFF. The DNA for the CDR3 is TGTGCCAGCAGCCCCGGTTTTGGGACTAATGAAAAACTGTTTTTT.

This clonotype appeared a few times. The chain joins TRBV7-8 to TRBJ2-7; 15 nucleotides align to TRBD2. In germline, CDR1 is SGHVS, CDR2 FQNEAQ. This CDR3 is 17 amino acids long. The J segment lost 0 bases and the V segment lost 4 bases, leaving 4 bases of the junction unmatched. CDR3 bases: TGTGCCAGCAGCTCGGGACTAGCGGGGGGACCCTCCTACGAGCAGTACGTC. Its translation: CASSSGLAGGPSYEQYV.

This chain joins TRBV20-1 and TRBJ2-1; 12 bases line up with TRBD2. The length of the CDR3 is 14 residues. Unmatched junction bases numbered 9, after V lost 6 bases and J lost 9 bases. Germline V lookup: CDR1 DFQATT, CDR2 SNEGSKA (reference sequence). DNA of the CDR3: TGCAGTGCGTTTGAGCTAGCGGGGGGGCTTGAGCAGTTCTTC. Encoded protein: CSAFELAGGLEQFF.

The chain employs TRBV20-1 and TRBJ1-6; 7 nucleotides align to TRBD1. The germline gives CDR1 DFQATT, CDR2 SNEGSKA (reference sequence). The CDR3 covers 17 residues. Trimming removed 3 bases from V and 0 bases from J; junction bases left unmatched: 8. CDR3 in amino acids: CSASPLTGSSYNSPLHF. Here the CDR3 DNA reads TGCAGTGCTAGTCCTTTGACAGGGAGCTCCTATAATTCACCCCTCCACTTT.

The V gene is TRBV10-3, the J gene TRBJ1-2, with D unclear. Germline V CDR1 and CDR2: ENHRY, SYGVKD. This CDR3 has 13 amino acids. V was pared by 4 bases and J by 0 bases, with 6 bases between. The CDR3 sequence is CAISGVTNYGYTF. CDR3 coding DNA: TGTGCCATCAGTGGAGTCACTAACTATGGCTACACCTTC.

This clonotype was counted many times. The chain recombines TRBV20-1 with TRBJ2-3; D is undetermined. The CDR3 is 13 amino acids. The germline V gene has CDR1 DFQATT and CDR2 SNEGSKA (reference sequence). The V and J ends lost 4 bases and 3 bases respectively, with 11 bases between them. CDR3 bases: TGCAGTGCTACTTTTTTGGCGACAGATACGCAGTATTTT. It translates to CSATFLATDTQYF.

The rearrangement uses TRBV5-1 and TRBJ2-6, with no clear D. Germline CDR1 is SGHRS and CDR2 is YFSETQ. The length of the CDR3 is 13 residues. V was pared by 4 bases and J by 6 bases, with 8 bases between. The CDR3, as DNA: TGCGCCAGCAGCCTGGGTGAGGCCAACGTCCTGACTTTC. Protein: CASSLGEANVLTF.

This clonotype came up many times. The chain's CDR3 is CASSQEGSGTYNEQFF. As DNA, the CDR3 is TGCGCCAGCAGCCAAGAAGGGTCGGGAACATACAATGAGCAGTTCTTC. V gene TRBV4-1 combines with J gene TRBJ2-1; D might be TRBD2 (5 bases). The CDR3 totals 16 residues. V was trimmed by 0 bases and J by 4 bases, leaving 13 bases between them. The V gene's germline CDR1 is MGHRA and CDR2 YSYEKL.

The J gene is TRBJ2-5, the V gene TRBV29-1, with 7 bases aligning to TRBD2. CDR1 and CDR2 from the germline V gene are SQVTM and ANQGSEA. This CDR3 contains 14 residues. V shed 4 bases and J 4 bases; nucleotides not matched to a gene: 9. CDR3 sequence reads: CSVVPGRGVETQYF. For the CDR3, the DNA is TGCAGCGTTGTTCCCGGACGGGGGGTAGAGACCCAGTACTTC.

This clonotype has a handful of counts. The DNA for the CDR3 is TGCGCCAGCAGTCAACAGACAGGTATCACAGATACGCAGTATTTT. As protein: CASSQQTGITDTQYF. The J gene is TRBJ2-3, the V gene TRBV5-1; D possibly corresponds to TRBD1 (6 bases). The CDR3 contains 15 residues. The V gene lost 5 bases and the J gene lost 2 bases, with 15 bases spanning the gap. The germline gives CDR1 SGHRS, CDR2 YFSETQ. Full variable domain (remainder filled in from reference TRBV5-1 and TRBJ2-3): KAGVTQTPRYLIKTRGQQVTLSCSPISGHRSVSWYQQTPGQGLQFLFEYFSETQRNKGNFPGRFSGRQFSNSRSEMNVSTLELGDSALYLCASSQQTGITDTQYFGPGTRLTVL.

This clonotype has a count of ten or more. The chain has TRBV29-1 and TRBJ1-1, with D tentatively TRBD1 (6 bases). CDR3 size: 13 residues. The germline CDR1 and CDR2 sequences are SQVTM and ANQGSEA. V lost 5 bases and J lost 2, with 12 bases in between. The CDR3: CSVLGAINTEAFF. CDR3 DNA: TGCAGCGTTCTGGGGGCAATAAACACTGAAGCTTTCTTT.

This clonotype was seen many times. The CDR3 nucleotides are TGTGCCAGCAGCCAGTCAGGGGGCTATAGAAACACTGAAGCTTTCTTT. Translated, it gives CASSQSGGYRNTEAFF. The J gene is TRBJ1-1, the V gene TRBV3-1; the match to TRBD1 covers 8 bases. V dropped 3 bases and J dropped 2; count of bases not matched to a gene: 8. The V gene's germline CDR1 is LGHDT and CDR2 YNNKEL (reference sequence). The CDR3 consists of 16 residues. The whole variable domain, filled in from reference TRBV3-1 and TRBJ1-1, reads DTAVSQTPKYLVTQMGNDKSIKCEQNLGHDTMYWYKQDSKKFLKIMFSYNNKELIINETVPNRFSPKSPDKAHLNLHINSLELGDSAVYFCASSQSGGYRNTEAFFGQGTRLTVV.

This clonotype came up many times. The chain is built from TRBV28 and TRBJ1-6; 9 bases are shared with TRBD1. Germline values: CDR1 MDHEN, CDR2 SYDVKM. This CDR3 contains 15 residues. The junction had 4 bases not matched to a gene; V was cut back by 2 bases and J by 8 bases. CDR3 in amino acids: CASSLVGQGYSPLHF. CDR3 nucleotides: TGTGCCAGCAGTTTAGTAGGACAGGGGTATTCACCCCTCCACTTT. Full variable domain (remainder filled in from reference TRBV28 and TRBJ1-6): DVKVTQSSRYLVKRTGEKVFLECVQDMDHENMFWYRQDPGLGLRLIYFSYDVKMKEKGDIPEGYSVSREKKERFSLILESASTNQTSMYLCASSLVGQGYSPLHFGNGTRLTVT.

This clonotype has a handful of counts. This chain joins TRBV5-1 and TRBJ1-4; the D is unclear. The V gene lost 4 bases and the J gene lost 5 bases, with 9 bases spanning the gap. The CDR3 is made up of 13 amino acids. Germline V gene sequence: CDR1 SGHRS, CDR2 YFSETQ. The DNA of the CDR3 is TGCGCCAGCAGCCCGGACGGAAATGAAAAACTGTTTTTT. Its protein product is CASSPDGNEKLFF.

This clonotype has a count of ten or more. This chain uses TRBV20-1 with TRBJ2-3, with TRBD1 as a possible D gene (5 bases). Trimming left V 6 bases short and J 5 bases short, with 18 bases between. CDR3 length equals 14 residues. From germline, CDR1 is DFQATT and CDR2 SNEGSKA (reference sequence). In DNA form, the CDR3 reads TGCAGTGCCCGGACACAGAAAGGGATAGATACGCAGTATTTT. This translates into CSARTQKGIDTQYF.

This clonotype occurred many times. The chain couples TRBV7-9 to TRBJ1-5; TRBD1 matches at 7 bases. CDR3 size: 14 residues. V lost 5 bases and J lost 4; bases outside the gene matches: 5. Germline CDR1 SEHNR, CDR2 FQNEAQ (reference sequence). CDR3 DNA: TGTGCCAGCAGCGCCCGGGACAGAAATCAGCCCCAGCATTTT. It translates to CASSARDRNQPQHF.

This clonotype has at least ten counts. V is TRBV7-3 and J is TRBJ2-3; 7 nucleotides line up with TRBD2. The length of the CDR3 is 15 residues. J gave up 2 bases and V 3 bases, and 5 bases lay outside the gene matches. Germline V gene sequence: CDR1 SGHTA, CDR2 FQGTGA. As DNA, the CDR3 is TGTGCCAGCAGCTTCGGCGGGGGACTCACAGATACGCAGTATTTT. This codes for CASSFGGGLTDTQYF.

J is TRBJ2-6 and V is TRBV6-5; 7 bases are a match to TRBD1. The CDR3 loop spans 19 amino acids. Unmatched junction bases numbered 15, after V lost 3 bases and J lost 4 bases. CDR1 is MNHEY and CDR2 is SVGAGI in the germline V gene. This chain's CDR3 is CASSYSGTVRSKGANVLTF. The CDR3 DNA follows: TGTGCCAGCAGTTATTCCGGGACAGTACGATCGAAGGGGGCCAACGTCCTGACTTTC.